Given below is one T cell receptor beta chain in context. This clone was counted a few times. Its antigen is currently not known. Per-base qualities were not stored, and no clone one base away is much larger. The cohort comprised some 680 healthy bone marrow donors. Cohort members were all nominally healthy when sampled, although unrecorded immune exposures were likely present. The donor was CMV seronegative and belonged to the group of roughly 330 seronegative cohort members. Every donor gave a peripheral blood sample, and the peripheral blood mononuclear cells from that sample were used for TCR beta sequencing. The Qiagen DNeasy Blood Extraction Kit was used to extract genomic DNA from the blood cell samples. Library generation was performed with the immunoSEQ multiplex PCR assay. The multiplex PCR relied on a mix of 60 forward primers for TCR Vbeta segments and 13 reverse primers for TCR Jbeta segments. The CDR3 region of rearranged TCR beta genes was amplified from genomic DNA by a multiplex PCR assay. The amplified TCR beta libraries were sequenced on the Illumina HiSeq System as 87-base-pair reads. The authors processed their data as follows. Across the roughly 670 repertoires, a later analysis counted approximately 75 million unique TCR beta chains, 9 million to 14 million of which were shared by at least two donors. Raw reads were error-corrected and collapsed into unique sequences by a nearest-neighbor algorithm in which closely related sequences were merged to remove PCR and sequencing errors. Alignment of CDR3 sequences to IMGT reference sequences was used to assign V, D and J gene segments. Each retained sequence needed at least a six-nucleotide match to both a V gene segment and a J gene segment. Rearrangements were called productive when the CDR3 lacked stop codons and stayed in frame with V and J; all others were non-productive. Following IMGT convention, CDR3 was defined as the stretch from the second conserved V-encoded cysteine up to the conserved J-encoded phenylalanine. In an earlier analysis of just under 600 of the donors, sequences lacking an unambiguous match to a single V gene segment were excluded. In an earlier analysis of some 590 of the donors, a V segment was called functional when productive rearrangements were above 56.7%, and segregating when the standard deviation between donors exceeded 5%. To diagnose cytomegalovirus status from the catalog of TCR beta chain sequences, a statistical classification framework was built. V and J gene assignment, in a later analysis, came from comparing TCR nucleotide sequences with IMGT/GENE-DB human TR gene sequences. Using the TCRdist pipeline, a later analysis assigned CDR3 sequences along with most-parsimonious VDJ recombination scenarios. In a later analysis, each TCR beta chain was defined by its CDR3 amino acid sequence together with its V-gene family, and reads lacking a unique V-gene family were excluded. In a later analysis, around 600 highly shared, low-generation-probability nucleotide sequences were removed to address suspected cross-contamination and a sequencing artifact. For each public chain, a later analysis derived a clonal expansion index from normalized ranks of inferred template counts within each repertoire. In a later analysis, generation probabilities were computed using a VDJ recombination model fitted to out-of-frame rearrangements, and the results were checked against IGoR. In a later analysis, hypergeometric tests were used to score TCR-TCR, TCR-HLA and TCR-CMV co-occurrence, with a repertoire-size bias correction applied to TCR pairs. To estimate false discovery rates, a later analysis permuted the HLA or CMV assignments 20 times. In a later analysis, co-occurring TCRs were grouped using DBSCAN, with TCRdist sequence similarity added in when clustering inside HLA-allele-positive subsets. Repertoires with fewer than 30,000 or more than 120,000 public chains, plus five repertoires with anomalous nucleotide sharing, were excluded from co-occurrence clustering. TCRdb mirrors the immuneACCESS table, restricted to in-frame sequences. Some clones are absent from its copies; in checked studies, under half trace to an unresolved V gene, and the reason for the others is unknown. That table supplies the V and J calls and clone size; D and trimming were determined from the DNA. Here the sample has around 55,000 clones; around three quarters occur a single time. Jointly, the top ten make up 1.4% of the sample.

The record originates from a study of cytomegalovirus exposure and HLA in healthy donors (dated by TCRdb to about 2017). Background on the whole study: According to an earlier analysis of a few hundred of the donors, about 179 million T cells yielded 117 million unique TCR beta sequences and less than 300 Gb of sequence data. Roughly 300 gigabases of sequencing data and around 90 million unique TCR sequences made up an early release that covered over 550 HLA-typed donors. Of the roughly 410 genotyped donors, 75% to 85% were placed in the genetic ancestry cluster associated with self-reported Caucasian donors. The aim of the study was to test whether cataloging public T cell receptors could identify signatures of past pathogen exposure. The study used immunosequencing to profile the T cell repertoires of approximately 650 subjects and linked those repertoires to cytomegalovirus serostatus. Along with the 666-subject first cohort, a separate validation cohort of over 90 different subjects was used. High-throughput TCR immunosequencing, statistical association of individual TCRs with disease status, and machine learning were combined to predict cytomegalovirus infection status. A later analysis re-analyzed previously published TCR beta repertoires from roughly 630 donors and added high-resolution HLA genotyping to study TCR occurrence patterns. Rather than drawing on any new phenotypic data, the later analysis identified candidate immune exposures from TCR beta sequences and the way those sequences occurred across donors. An earlier analysis of approximately 580 of the donors used high-throughput TCR beta sequencing to judge whether each TCR beta V gene segment behaved as functional or pseudogenic. Donor age, sex, ethnicity and CMV serostatus were collected together with the repertoire data. A later genetic analysis took genome-wide SNP genotypes for about 65% of the 666 donors and used that subset as a discovery cohort. Every repertoire in the discovery cohort had been generated on one and the same sequencing platform. Class I and class II HLA loci were covered by the typing at four-digit resolution. The number of donors typed differed by locus, with roughly 629-640 for A, B, C, DRB1 and DQB1, approximately 500 for DQA1, under 610 for DPA1, and roughly 450 for DPB1. Roughly five DR-DQ haplotypes were treated as single units for association and clustering because of strong linkage in the cohort. On average, over 200,000 unique TCR beta nucleotide sequences were sequenced per donor among 398 genotyped donors of the cohort, with approximately 18% of those sequences being non-productive. What the study reported, not specific to this receptor: In vitro tests confirmed that three of the cytomegalovirus-associated TCR beta chains recognize cytomegalovirus antigens. The study listed 150 to 200 TCR beta chains as associated with cytomegalovirus. In a later analysis, several top co-occurrence clusters were reported to appear linked to parvovirus B19, influenza, CMV and Epstein-Barr virus. In a later analysis, the rate of TCR association differed among HLA loci, with DRB1 alleles having the most associated TCRs and HLA-C alleles having the fewest. Compared with the roughly 670-donor mean, donors in an Asian-associated ancestry cluster had fewer N-insertions in productive TCRs, according to a later genetic analysis. According to a later analysis, most CMV-associated TCR beta chains appeared to be HLA-restricted, and the HLA associations seemed to be driven largely by CMV exposure. The classifier was reported to diagnose cytomegalovirus status with high specificity and sensitivity in both the original cohort and the validation cohort. A further reported finding was that TCR beta sequences accurately predicted the HLA-A and HLA-B alleles for most subjects in the first cohort. A cluster of highly shared sequence variants was judged likely to be a technical artifact of the sequencing pipeline. A later analysis associated 17,000 or so TCR beta sequences with specific HLA alleles at a false discovery rate of 0.05. Because HLA typing was missing for some donors at each locus, association tests included only the typed subset. CMV serostatus was the only immune exposure information available for the cohort. An association between a missense DCLRE1C variant and V-gene and J-gene trimming of TCR beta chains was found in a later genetic analysis and replicated in an independent cohort. Compared with equally common non-associated chains, HLA-associated TCR beta chains in a later analysis were more clonally expanded and had lower generation probabilities. Correlated functional status among segregating V segments might reflect linkage disequilibrium, but an unknown experimental factor could not be ruled out. Most TCR sequences were seen in very few donors, while some public TCRs were found in many individuals. Assigning TCR associations to individual alleles was difficult when HLA alleles, especially DR and DQ, strongly co-occurred. Presence/absence analyses assumed roughly uniform sequencing depth across donors, an assumption that may not hold. In this cohort, only TCR beta chains were sequenced, and detectable features were limited by the absence of alpha or paired-chain data. It was suggested by the authors that the approach could potentially be generalized to other disease states and immunological phenotypes. The 87-base-pair reads could not distinguish some IMGT-functional V segments, including TRBV6-2 and TRBV6-3, so those segments were excluded. In an earlier analysis of about 600 of the donors, most TCR beta V segments appeared in productive rearrangements about 87% or about 30% of the time, broadly matching IMGT annotations. Because counts were too low, 15 to 20 rarely observed V segments, including chromosome 9 orphons, were excluded from the earlier analysis of under 650 of the donors.

V and J are trimmed by 3 bases and 5 bases, and the gene matches miss 9 bases of the junction. The CDR3 covers 16 residues, taking in both the cysteine and the phenylalanine. The CDR3 DNA has 48 bases and is translated from base 1. The germline V gene (reference sequence) gives CDR1 as PRHDT and CDR2 as FYEKMQ. Source material: PBMCs. The sequence joins TRBV13 to TRBJ2-3, with 9 middle bases fitting TRBD2. The TCR was taken from a female donor in good health and CMV-seronegative. The CDR3 protein sequence reads: CASSLRGGASIDTQYF. The nucleotides read TGTGCCAGCAGCTTGCGCGGGGGGGCCTCGATAGATACGCAGTATTTT.